This T cell receptor beta chain appears in the sequencing data of a study of blood T cell repertoires in COVID-19. Study information: COVID-19 samples collected from the United States, Italy and Spain covered acute and convalescent phases.

Trimming removed 2 bases at V and 1 base at J, with 8 bases between. Germline loops: CDR1 SGHTA, CDR2 FQGTGA. The CDR3 consists of 14 residues. In the study's own analysis: Amplification of reference gene primers was used by the study to estimate nucleated cell counts. Clones were read by immunoSEQ multiplex PCR, and TCRdb kept only the in-frame ones, dropping some. Clone size and V and J calls were adopted from that table, with D and trimming inferred from the DNA. The sample has 9,000 to 15,000 clones, roughly 82% seen once. Sequences were obtained from peripheral blood. This clonotype originated in an elderly man with acute or convalescent COVID-19. J is TRBJ2-5 and V is TRBV7-3; D ambiguous. The chain's CDR3 is CASSLSSFQETQYF. Written as DNA, the CDR3 is TGTGCCAGCAGCTTATCTTCGTTCCAAGAGACCCAGTACTTC.